One and the same sample provided the 29 T cell receptor beta chains below, sequenced in a study of blood T cell repertoires in COVID-19. Profiled with immunoSEQ multiplex PCR; TCRdb holds only in-frame clones, not every one. The sample shows over 130,000 clones, approximately 78% of them seen only once. Sequences were obtained from peripheral blood. These receptors all come from an elderly woman with acute or convalescent COVID-19.

The chain has TRBV5-4 and TRBJ2-2; 7 positions match TRBD2. Per the germline V gene, CDR1 is SGHNT and CDR2 is YYREEE (reference sequence). The ends lost 6 bases at V and 4 bases at J; junction bases unmatched: 9. The CDR3 sequence is 15 residues long. The CDR3 region is CASTRGGLITGELFF. DNA for the CDR3: TGTGCCAGCACCCGGGGAGGGCTTATCACCGGGGAGCTGTTTTTT.

This chain links TRBV6-6 with TRBJ1-2, with D possibly matching TRBD1 (5 bases). The CDR3 is 12 residues long. CDR1 MNHNY and CDR2 SVGAGI come from the germline V gene (reference sequence). The ends were cut back, 5 bases at V and 7 bases at J, with 11 bases in the middle. CDR3 in DNA: TGTGCCAGCAGTCCAGGGTCAGGTGGCTACACCTTC. Its translation is CASSPGSGGYTF.

This clone was seen a single time. The chain is built from TRBV7-2 and TRBJ2-5, with 12 bases matching TRBD2. The germline CDR1 and CDR2 sequences are SGHTA and FQGNSA. Unmatched junction bases numbered 4, after V lost 5 bases and J lost 0 bases. The CDR3 length is 16 residues. The CDR3 DNA is TGTGCCAGCAGCCCTCTAGCGGGGGGGTACCAAGAGACCCAGTACTTC. Protein sequence: CASSPLAGGYQETQYF.

The V gene is TRBV20-1, the J gene TRBJ2-5, with no clear D. Germline loops: CDR1 DFQATT, CDR2 SNEGSKA (reference sequence). This CDR3 is built from 11 residues. Trimming left V 8 bases short and J 2 bases short, with 9 bases between. CDR3 sequence (DNA): TGCAGTACCTACCGGCAAGAGACCCAGTACTTC. This codes for CSTYRQETQYF.

This clone was seen a single time. The gene calls are TRBV5-4 and TRBJ2-5; D possibly corresponds to TRBD1 (6 bases). Germline V gives CDR1 SGHNT, CDR2 YYREEE (reference sequence). CDR3 length: 18 amino acids. V was trimmed by 4 bases and J by 4 bases, leaving 26 bases between them. CDR3: CASSGHYLSGTLGETQYF. The CDR3 DNA reads as TGTGCCAGCAGCGGGCACTACCTCTCCGGGACATTGGGAGAGACCCAGTACTTC.

The chain has TRBV11-2 and TRBJ2-3; a weak D match, TRBD1 (7 bases). The germline CDR1 and CDR2 sequences are SGHAT and FQNNGV. V lost 5 bases, J lost 5 bases, and 17 bases lay in between. The CDR3 sequence is 15 residues long. The CDR3 DNA follows: TGTGCCAGCAGCCACGCCAGGGGGGCCGGAGATACGCAGTATTTT. Its protein is CASSHARGAGDTQYF.

The chain carries TRBV2 and TRBJ2-7; 12 bases agree with TRBD2. The germline V gene encodes CDR1 SNHLY and CDR2 FYNNEI. This CDR3 comprises 16 residues. With V trimmed by 5 bases and J by 1 base, 6 bases remained unmatched. CDR3 coding DNA: TGTGCCAGCAGTTTCGGACTAGCGGGGACGTCCTACGAGCAGTACTTC. Protein sequence: CASSFGLAGTSYEQYF.

The chain links TRBV19 to TRBJ1-2, with 9 bases that match TRBD1. V shed 5 bases, J shed 7 bases, and the junction held 2 bases outside the gene matches. Germline V lookup: CDR1 LNHDA, CDR2 SQIVND (reference sequence). The CDR3 extends over 12 amino acids. For the CDR3, the DNA is TGTGCCAGTAGTTACAGGGGGCTTGGCTACACCTTC. Protein product: CASSYRGLGYTF.

J is TRBJ2-1 and V is TRBV15; 13 bases are shared with TRBD2. With V trimmed by 0 bases and J by 3 bases, 5 bases remained unmatched. Germline assignment: CDR1 LNHNV and CDR2 YYDKDF (reference sequence). The CDR3 is made up of 18 amino acids. Here the CDR3 reads CATSRDLTSGGIYNEQFF. The CDR3 DNA reads as TGTGCCACCAGCAGAGATTTGACTAGCGGGGGGATCTACAATGAGCAGTTCTTC. Full variable domain (outside the CDR3, taken from reference TRBV15 and TRBJ2-1): DAMVIQNPRYQVTQFGKPVTLSCSQTLNHNVMYWYQQKSSQAPKLLFHYYDKDFNNEADTPDNFQSRRPNTSFCFLDIRSPGLGDTAMYLCATSRDLTSGGIYNEQFFGPGTRLTVL.

In this sample, this clone turned up a few times. This sample includes further DNA sequences coding for the same CDR3. The chain recombines TRBV3-1 (or the pseudogene TRBV3-2) with TRBJ1-2; no definite D call. The germline V and J ends were trimmed by 0 bases and 7 bases, with 6 bases remaining between them. CDR1 is LGHDT, CDR2 YNNKEL, per germline (reference sequence). This CDR3 has 12 residues. The CDR3 spells CASSQDRLGYTF. For the CDR3, the DNA is TGTGCCAGCAGCCAAGATCGTCTTGGCTACACCTTC.

This chain links TRBV28 with TRBJ2-7; maybe TRBD1 (5 bases). CDR3 length: 16 residues. CDR1 is MDHEN, CDR2 SYDVKM, per germline. Between the trimmed V and J ends, which lost 3 bases and 4 bases, there was a span of 19 bases. CDR3 nucleotides: TGTGCCAGCAGTTTGGGGCTAGTGATTGGGGCTTACGAGCAGTACTTC. Its translation is CASSLGLVIGAYEQYF.

The chain joins TRBV6-5 to TRBJ1-2; D not certain. Trimming took 8 bases from V and 4 from J, leaving 20 bases between them. The CDR3 is made up of 15 amino acids. The germline V gene encodes CDR1 MNHEY and CDR2 SVGAGI. The CDR3 DNA follows: TGTGCCAGCGCGGCGGTTCTCAACGTCCCCTATGGCTACACCTTC. Its protein is CASAAVLNVPYGYTF.

The J gene is TRBJ1-5, the V gene TRBV7-2, with a tentative D call TRBD1 (5 bases). V lost 5 bases and J lost 0, with 11 bases in between. CDR1 is SGHTA and CDR2 is FQGNSA in the germline V gene. This CDR3 has 15 amino acids. The CDR3 DNA sequence: TGTGCCAGCAGCCGGGACTCGTCTAGCAATCAGCCCCAGCATTTT. It encodes CASSRDSSSNQPQHF.

The CDR3 region is CAISEHRDSPLHF. The DNA for the CDR3 is TGTGCCATCAGTGAGCACAGGGATTCACCCCTCCACTTT. The chain has TRBV10-3 and TRBJ1-6; D possibly corresponds to TRBD1 (6 bases). Trimming removed 2 bases at V and 8 bases at J, with 7 bases between. Germline CDR1 and CDR2: ENHRY and SYGVKD. The CDR3 runs 13 residues.

Only a few counts were recorded for this clone. The V call is TRBV4-1, the J call TRBJ1-4, with TRBD1 identical over 9 bases. The trim removed 4 bases at V and 3 bases at J, leaving 12 bases unmatched. CDR3 length: 18 amino acids. Germline assignment: CDR1 MGHRA and CDR2 YSYEKL. The CDR3 coding sequence is TGCGCCAGCAGCCTGAGGACAGGGGCTTTGGTGGCTAATGAAAAACTGTTTTTT. This encodes CASSLRTGALVANEKLFF.

This clone was seen a single time. This chain connects TRBV3-1 (or the pseudogene TRBV3-2) to TRBJ2-5, with 10 bases fitting TRBD1. Germline values: CDR1 LGHDT, CDR2 YNNKEL (reference sequence). The ends lost 0 bases at V and 4 bases at J; junction bases unmatched: 17. The CDR3 is 20 amino acids. CDR3 sequence (DNA): TGTGCCAGCAGCCAAGATAGACTGGGACAGGGGATTGGGTCACGAGAGACCCAGTACTTC. Amino acids: CASSQDRLGQGIGSRETQYF.

The chain employs TRBV7-9 and TRBJ2-1, with TRBD2 matching 12 bases. Germline values: CDR1 SEHNR, CDR2 FQNEAQ (reference sequence). CDR3 length: 17 residues. The V gene end was trimmed by 2 bases and the J gene end by 6 bases; junction bases not matched to a gene: 8. CDR3 nucleotides: TGTGCCAGCAGCTTACGTCTAGCGGGAGGGCCGGGCAATGAGCAGTTCTTC. Amino acids: CASSLRLAGGPGNEQFF.

The chain joins TRBV4-2 to TRBJ2-2; D not certain. The germline V and J ends were trimmed by 4 bases and 0 bases, with 15 bases remaining between them. The CDR3 spans 17 residues. Germline assignment: CDR1 LGHNA and CDR2 YNFKEQ. The CDR3 region is CASSPVPWASNTGELFF. The CDR3 nucleotides are TGTGCCAGCAGCCCCGTCCCGTGGGCGTCGAACACCGGGGAGCTGTTTTTT.

This chain connects TRBV27 to TRBJ2-6; D possibly corresponds to TRBD2 (5 bases). The CDR3 runs 15 residues. Trimming removed 3 bases from V and 15 bases from J, with 21 bases in between. Germline-derived CDR1 and CDR2 are MNHEY and SMNVEV (reference sequence). The CDR3 DNA reads TGTGCCAGCAGTTTGCGGGTCACACAAGACCTGCCCCTGACTTTC. Translated: CASSLRVTQDLPLTF.

The CDR3 loop reads CASRRAGALYEQFF. DNA for the CDR3: TGTGCCAGCAGGCGAGCGGGAGCGTTATATGAGCAGTTCTTC. The gene calls are TRBV6-5 and TRBJ2-1; 8 bases agree with TRBD2. The CDR3 covers 14 residues. In germline, CDR1 is MNHEY, CDR2 SVGAGI. Losses at the gene ends were 6 bases for V and 8 bases for J; bases not matched to a gene: 9.

The chain is built from TRBV5-1 and TRBJ2-5; 10 bases align to TRBD2. The CDR3 covers 16 residues. The V and J ends lost 0 bases and 2 bases, in that order; junction bases with no gene match: 4. The germline gives CDR1 SGHRS, CDR2 YFSETQ. As DNA, the CDR3 is TGCGCCAGCAGCTTGGCGTCTAGCGGGGGACAAGAGACCCAGTACTTC. This gives the protein CASSLASSGGQETQYF.

The sample holds a few counts of this clone. This chain joins TRBV2 and TRBJ1-2; a weak D match, TRBD1 (6 bases). CDR1 and CDR2 from the germline V gene are SNHLY and FYNNEI. The CDR3 consists of 13 residues. Trimming took off 4 bases at V and 5 bases at J, with 11 bases between the two ends. The DNA of the CDR3 is TGTGCCAGCAGTGGACAGGCGATTTATGGCTACACCTTC. This sequence encodes CASSGQAIYGYTF.

The genes are TRBV5-5 and TRBJ2-3; D not resolved. CDR1 SGHKS and CDR2 YYEKEE come from the germline V gene (reference sequence). The CDR3 has 15 amino acids. Trimming removed 1 base from V and 7 bases from J, with 16 bases in between. CDR3 protein: CASSLHGWSGYTQYF. The CDR3 coding sequence is TGTGCCAGCAGCTTGCACGGCTGGTCGGGTTATACGCAGTATTTT.

The rearrangement uses TRBV7-2 and TRBJ2-5; D perhaps matches TRBD2 (5 bases). The germline V and J ends were trimmed by 1 base and 5 bases, with 14 bases remaining between them. Germline V gives CDR1 SGHTA, CDR2 FQGNSA. The CDR3 contains 15 residues. CDR3 region: CASSLDASSWETQYF. In DNA form, the CDR3 reads TGTGCCAGCAGCTTAGACGCTAGCTCATGGGAGACCCAGTACTTC.

J is TRBJ1-2 and V is TRBV19; 8 bases agree with TRBD1. Germline values: CDR1 LNHDA, CDR2 SQIVND (reference sequence). The CDR3 runs to 15 residues. Germline trimming cut 6 bases from V and 5 bases from J; bases unmatched to any gene: 11. The CDR3 loop is CASRKGQGDSYGYTF. For the CDR3, the DNA is TGTGCCAGTAGGAAAGGACAGGGAGACTCATATGGCTACACCTTC.

V and J are TRBV4-1 and TRBJ1-6; the match to TRBD1 covers 10 bases. V shed 6 bases, J shed 9 bases, and the junction held 5 bases outside the gene matches. Germline V lookup: CDR1 MGHRA, CDR2 YSYEKL. CDR3 length: 14 amino acids. The CDR3 nucleotides read TGCGCCAGCAGAGCAGGACAGGGGGTTTCACCCCTCCACTTT. Protein: CASRAGQGVSPLHF.

This clone was recorded only once. The chain carries TRBV5-6 and TRBJ2-2; 12 positions match TRBD1. CDR1 is SGHDT, CDR2 YYEEEE, per germline. J gave up 7 bases and V 3 bases, and 7 bases lay outside the gene matches. The CDR3 spans 16 residues. The CDR3 bases are TGTGCCAGCAGCTCCCCGGGACAGGGGGCGGTCGGGGAGCTGTTTTTT. Its translation is CASSSPGQGAVGELFF.

The V call is TRBV5-1, the J call TRBJ2-7, with 10 bases lining up with TRBD2. The CDR3 covers 19 residues. V was pared by 0 bases and J by 4 bases, with 16 bases of the junction left unmatched. Germline lookup yields CDR1 SGHRS and CDR2 YFSETQ. CDR3 amino acids: CASSLGIAGGLHSPYEQYF. The CDR3 region has the DNA TGCGCCAGCAGCTTGGGGATAGCGGGAGGACTCCATTCCCCTTACGAGCAGTACTTC. Full variable domain (missing parts from reference TRBV5-1 and TRBJ2-7): KAGVTQTPRYLIKTRGQQVTLSCSPISGHRSVSWYQQTPGQGLQFLFEYFSETQRNKGNFPGRFSGRQFSNSRSEMNVSTLELGDSALYLCASSLGIAGGLHSPYEQYFGPGTRLTVT.

This chain joins TRBV5-1 and TRBJ1-6, with TRBD1 matching over 8 bases. V gave up 0 bases and J gave up 10 bases; unmatched junction bases: 6. The CDR3 totals 15 residues. From germline, CDR1 is SGHRS and CDR2 YFSETQ. The CDR3 DNA follows: TGCGCCAGCAGCTTGGAGGGCAGGGGGCACTCACCCCTCCACTTT. Amino acids: CASSLEGRGHSPLHF.